The next 30 T cell receptor beta chains were all read from a single sample in a study of identical twins. TCRdb re-called the 5' RACE reads through MiXCR, storing one row per CDR3 protein. Among 1,800,000 or so distinct CDR3 sequences listed, less than 35% were seen once. Sequencing used cord blood. The receptors were sampled from a newborn girl in good health.

The V call is TRBV20-1, the J call TRBJ2-7; 13 bases are shared with TRBD2. The CDR3 has 14 amino acids. CDR1 is DFQATT and CDR2 is SNEGSKA in the germline V gene (reference sequence). V was pared by 6 bases and J by 5 bases, with 7 bases of the junction left unmatched. CDR3 DNA: TGCAGTGCCTCTGGGACTAGCGGGATCAACGAGCAGTACTTC. Protein sequence: CSASGTSGINEQYF.

The chain carries TRBV27 and TRBJ2-7, with 7 bases aligning to TRBD1. Per germline, CDR1 MNHEY and CDR2 SMNVEV (reference sequence). V lost 5 bases and J lost 0; bases outside the gene matches: 4. The CDR3 contains 14 residues. The CDR3 spells CASSDGQVSYEQYF. In DNA, the CDR3 is TGTGCCAGCAGTGATGGACAGGTCTCCTACGAGCAGTACTTC.

The chain combines TRBV9 with TRBJ2-5, with unresolved D. The ends were cut back, 0 bases at V and 2 bases at J, with 8 bases in the middle. The CDR3 runs to 14 residues. Germline CDR1 and CDR2: SGDLS and YYNGEE. The CDR3 reads CASSVGRLQETQYF. CDR3 nucleotide sequence: TGTGCCAGCAGCGTAGGGAGACTTCAAGAGACCCAGTACTTC.

The gene calls are TRBV2 and TRBJ2-5, with 11 bases lining up with TRBD2. V shed 5 bases and J 11 bases; nucleotides not matched to a gene: 13. The germline V gene encodes CDR1 SNHLY and CDR2 FYNNEI. The CDR3 loop spans 15 amino acids. DNA of the CDR3: TGTGCCAGCAGTCCTTTTAGCGGGGGGGGGGATGAGCAGTACTTC. Residues: CASSPFSGGGDEQYF.

This clonotype has just a few counts. The chain employs TRBV21-1 and TRBJ1-4; the table gives TRBD1 as D, unverified against the DNA. TRBV21-1 is reported as a pseudogene. The CDR3 extends over 15 amino acids. CDR3 sequence: CASSTGQNIPEKLFF. The CDR3 DNA reads TGTGCCAGCAGCACAGGACAGAACATACCTGAAAAACTGTTTTTT.

The CDR3 sequence is CASSFWPQGANIQYF. The CDR3 nucleotides read TGCGCCAGCAGTTTCTGGCCCCAGGGGGCCAACATTCAGTACTTC. This chain links TRBV5-1 with TRBJ2-5, with 8 positions matching TRBD1. The DNA end is more similar to TRBJ2-4, so the J call may be wrong. Per the germline V gene, CDR1 is SGHRS and CDR2 is YFSETQ. This CDR3 is built from 15 residues.

CDR3 sequence reads: CAISESSRDGYTF. The CDR3 nucleotides read TGTGCCATCAGTGAGTCGAGCAGGGATGGCTACACCTTC. The J gene is TRBJ1-2, the V gene TRBV10-3; a possible D gene is TRBD1 (5 bases). From germline, CDR1 is ENHRY and CDR2 SYGVKD. This CDR3 region has 13 residues. V lost 0 bases and J lost 6, with 8 bases in between.

The chain has TRBV20-1 and TRBJ2-1; TRBD2 matches at 8 bases. The last part of the DNA fits TRBJ2-7 better; the J call may be wrong. The CDR3 spans 14 residues. The germline gives CDR1 DFQATT, CDR2 SNEGSKA (reference sequence). The CDR3 sequence: CSASVPGGHNEQYF. The CDR3 nucleotides read TGCAGTGCTAGCGTACCGGGGGGGCACAATGAGCAGTACTTC.

CDR3 in amino acids: CASSSTVYSGNTIYF. The CDR3 DNA follows: TGTGCCAGCAGTTCTACAGTTTACTCTGGAAACACCATATATTTT. The chain employs TRBV6-6 and TRBJ1-3; no reliable D call. The germline gives CDR1 MNHNY, CDR2 SVGAGI (reference sequence). The CDR3 spans 15 residues. Trimming pared 4 bases from V and 0 bases from J, leaving 10 bases between.

In this sample, this clonotype turned up many times. The rearrangement joins TRBV3-1 to TRBJ2-3; D may be TRBD1 (6 bases). The CDR3 loop spans 15 amino acids. Germline V gene data show CDR1 as LGHDT and CDR2 as YNNKEL (reference sequence). V lost 1 base and J 0 bases, leaving 8 bases between the germline ends. CDR3 loop: CASSQVRGSTDTQYF. DNA for the CDR3: TGTGCCAGCAGCCAAGTAAGGGGGAGCACAGATACGCAGTATTTT.

This clonotype was observed a handful of times. This chain connects TRBV9 to TRBJ2-1, with D perhaps TRBD1 (6 bases). Trimming removed 0 bases from V and 6 bases from J, with 16 bases in between. In germline, CDR1 is SGDLS, CDR2 YYNGEE. This CDR3 is 16 amino acids long. CDR3 nucleotides: TGTGCCAGCAGCGTAGGTGGGACACCCTCGGTCAATGAGCAGTTCTTC. Its translation is CASSVGGTPSVNEQFF. Together with reference TRBV9 and TRBJ2-1, the CDR3 gives the full variable domain: DSGVTQTPKHLITATGQRVTLRCSPRSGDLSVYWYQQSLDQGLQFLIQYYNGEERAKGNILERFSAQQFPDLHSELNLSSLELGDSALYFCASSVGGTPSVNEQFFGPGTRLTVL.

The rearrangement joins TRBV20-1 to TRBJ2-5, with D tentatively TRBD2 (5 bases). The CDR3 spans 14 residues. Trimming shortened V by 7 bases and J by 11 bases, and 26 bases separated the two germline ends. Germline assignment: CDR1 DFQATT and CDR2 SNEGSKA (reference sequence). This chain's CDR3 is CSVFSGTMSGEQYF. The CDR3 region has the DNA TGCAGTGTGTTTTCGGGAACAATGAGTGGGGAGCAGTACTTC.

The rearrangement links TRBV19 to TRBJ1-2; D uncertain. Per germline, CDR1 LNHDA and CDR2 SQIVND (reference sequence). The CDR3 runs to 14 residues. V lost 5 bases and J lost 7, with 17 bases in between. CDR3 DNA sequence: TGTGCCAGTAGTGCAGCCAAGGGTGGAAGTGGCTACACCTTC. Translation: CASSAAKGGSGYTF.

This clonotype turned up a few times. The rearrangement uses TRBV28 and TRBJ2-4; D possibly matches TRBD1 or TRBD2 (5 bases each). CDR1 and CDR2 (germline): MDHEN, SYDVKM. CDR3 size: 14 residues. Trimming shortened V by 6 bases and J by 6 bases, and 15 bases separated the two germline ends. CDR3 bases: TGTGCCAGCAGCCACCCCTCGGGGACAAACATTCAGTACTTC. As protein: CASSHPSGTNIQYF.

This clonotype was recorded a few times. This chain joins TRBV20-1 and TRBJ2-3, with 12 bases lining up with TRBD2. This CDR3 is 19 amino acids long. With 2 bases clipped from V and 2 bases from J, the junction kept 14 bases outside the gene matches. CDR1 and CDR2 from the germline V gene are DFQATT and SNEGSKA (reference sequence). The DNA for the CDR3 is TGCAGTGCTAGATACCTCGGACTAGCGGGACTTGGGATCACAGATACGCAGTATTTT. Encoded protein: CSARYLGLAGLGITDTQYF.

The chain links TRBV5-1 to TRBJ2-4; D gene unclear. The DNA end lines up better with TRBJ2-7; the J call may be wrong. The CDR3 contains 13 residues. Looked up from germline, CDR1 is SGHRS and CDR2 is YFSETQ. CDR3 protein: CASSFPILGEQYF. For the CDR3, the DNA is TGCGCCAGCAGCTTCCCTATATTGGGCGAGCAGTACTTC.

This chain links TRBV18 with TRBJ2-5; TRBD2 aligns across 9 bases. Germline V gene data show CDR1 as KGHSH and CDR2 as LQKENI. This CDR3 is built from 14 residues. The V and J ends lost 8 bases and 5 bases, in that order; junction bases with no gene match: 9. CDR3 nucleotide sequence: TGTGCCAGCGCTGGACTAGCGCCGCGGGAGACCCAGTACTTC. As protein: CASAGLAPRETQYF.

The sample holds a few counts of this clonotype. CDR3 DNA sequence: TGCGCCAGCATCAAAAATCTAGCGGGAGGACCCTACGAGCAGTACTTC. This encodes CASIKNLAGGPYEQYF. The chain has TRBV5-1 and TRBJ2-7; the match to TRBD2 covers 11 bases. V lost 6 bases and J lost 2; bases outside the gene matches: 10. This CDR3 is built from 16 residues. Germline V lookup: CDR1 SGHRS, CDR2 YFSETQ.

This clonotype was recorded a few times. This chain connects TRBV5-6 to TRBJ2-7; D is unclear. The CDR3 covers 15 residues. Germline-derived CDR1 and CDR2 are SGHDT and YYEEEE. Trimming removed 1 base at V and 7 bases at J, with 18 bases between. CDR3 in DNA: TGTGCCAGCAGCTTGTACCTCCCCCAGGCAGGTGAGCAGTACTTC. Amino acids: CASSLYLPQAGEQYF.

This chain connects TRBV24-1 to TRBJ2-1; 8 bases fit TRBD1. The J segment lost 2 bases and the V segment lost 5 bases, leaving 10 bases of the junction unmatched. The CDR3 has 17 residues. In germline, CDR1 is KGHDR, CDR2 SFDVKD. In DNA form, the CDR3 reads TGTGCCACCAGTGTGGCATGGACAGGGCGTACCTACAATGAGCAGTTCTTC. Its translation: CATSVAWTGRTYNEQFF.

The chain has TRBV25-1 and TRBJ2-7; the D is unclear. Trimming took off 3 bases at V and 10 bases at J, with 10 bases between the two ends. Looked up from germline, CDR1 is MGHDK and CDR2 is SYGVNS. This CDR3 spans 11 amino acids. Here the CDR3 reads CASSDGTRQYF. The CDR3 region has the DNA TGTGCCAGCAGTGACGGTACGAGACAGTACTTC.

The chain recombines TRBV27 with TRBJ1-5; no firm D call. CDR3 length: 13 amino acids. V was cut by 0 bases and J by 4 bases, with 4 bases left in between. Looked up from germline, CDR1 is MNHEY and CDR2 is SMNVEV (reference sequence). DNA for the CDR3: TGTGCCAGCAGTTTATCGTTAAATCAGCCCCAGCATTTT. Protein: CASSLSLNQPQHF.

This clonotype was observed a handful of times. The CDR3 DNA is TGCGCCAGCACCCCTAGCGGGGGGGTAGCAGATACGCAGTATTTT. Translating it yields CASTPSGGVADTQYF. This sequence joins TRBV10-2 and TRBJ2-3; 12 bases agree with TRBD2. This CDR3 contains 15 residues. J lost 4 bases, V lost 7 bases, and 6 bases had no gene match. Germline V lookup: CDR1 WSHSY, CDR2 SAAADI.

The chain carries TRBV7-6 and TRBJ2-1, with 10 bases that match TRBD2. Looked up from germline, CDR1 is SGHVS and CDR2 is FNYEAQ. The CDR3 totals 15 residues. The V gene end was trimmed by 2 bases and the J gene end by 7 bases; junction bases not matched to a gene: 5. The CDR3 DNA follows: TGTGCCAGCAGCTTAAGCGGGAGGGCCACGAATGAGCAGTTCTTC. Translating gives CASSLSGRATNEQFF.

The chain is built from TRBV5-1 and TRBJ1-1, with 8 bases fitting TRBD1. CDR1 and CDR2 from the germline V gene are SGHRS and YFSETQ. This CDR3 is built from 13 residues. V shed 4 bases, J shed 10 bases, and the junction held 9 bases outside the gene matches. The CDR3 reads CASSPNDRGRAFF. In DNA, the CDR3 is TGCGCCAGCAGCCCGAATGACAGGGGTAGAGCTTTCTTT.

V usage is TRBV28 and J usage is TRBJ2-1; 9 bases align to TRBD2. The J call is uncertain, as TRBJ2-7 better fits the DNA end. The CDR3 runs 16 residues. Germline loops: CDR1 MDHEN, CDR2 SYDVKM. The CDR3 is CASSPPGTSSYNEQYF. The DNA of the CDR3 is TGTGCCAGCAGCCCCCCCGGGACTAGCTCCTACAATGAGCAGTACTTC.

J is TRBJ2-7 and V is TRBV24-1; possible D gene TRBD2, 5 bases. CDR1 is KGHDR, CDR2 SFDVKD, per germline. The V end was cut by 4 bases, the J end by 7 bases, with 16 bases between. The CDR3 sequence is 14 residues long. The CDR3 is CATSDADFLNEQYF. Written as DNA, the CDR3 is TGTGCCACCAGTGACGCGGACTTTCTCAATGAGCAGTACTTC.

This chain joins TRBV3-1 and TRBJ2-1, with TRBD2 identical over 10 bases. V lost 4 bases to trimming and J lost 5 bases; unmatched junction nucleotides: 5. The CDR3 covers 15 residues. Germline lookup yields CDR1 LGHDT and CDR2 YNNKEL (reference sequence). This CDR3 reads CASSRRAGGDNEQFF. The DNA of the CDR3 is TGTGCCAGCAGCCGGAGAGCGGGGGGGGACAATGAGCAGTTCTTC.

This chain uses TRBV3-1 with TRBJ2-2; D remains unclear. V lost 1 base to trimming and J lost 7 bases, with 19 bases between them. CDR3 size: 17 residues. CDR1 is LGHDT, CDR2 YNNKEL, per germline (reference sequence). DNA of the CDR3: TGTGCCAGCAGCCAAGGATTTTTGTCTATATCGAGCGGGGAGCTGTTTTTT. This gives the protein CASSQGFLSISSGELFF. The complete variable domain, with remaining parts taken from reference TRBV3-1 and TRBJ2-2, reads DTAVSQTPKYLVTQMGNDKSIKCEQNLGHDTMYWYKQDSKKFLKIMFSYNNKELIINETVPNRFSPKSPDKAHLNLHINSLELGDSAVYFCASSQGFLSISSGELFFGEGSRLTVL.

This clonotype has more than one count but fewer than ten. The chain carries TRBV28 and TRBJ2-1, with D perhaps TRBD2 (6 bases). CDR3 length: 16 amino acids. Per germline, CDR1 MDHEN and CDR2 SYDVKM. The ends were cut back, 5 bases at V and 3 bases at J, with 17 bases in the middle. The DNA of the CDR3 is TGTGCCAGCAGTCTCATCAGGAGGGCCCTCTACAATGAGCAGTTCTTC. Translated, it gives CASSLIRRALYNEQFF. The complete variable domain, with remaining parts taken from reference TRBV28 and TRBJ2-1, reads DVKVTQSSRYLVKRTGEKVFLECVQDMDHENMFWYRQDPGLGLRLIYFSYDVKMKEKGDIPEGYSVSREKKERFSLILESASTNQTSMYLCASSLIRRALYNEQFFGPGTRLTVL.